The clone carrying this T cell receptor beta chain was counted between two and nine times. Its antigen is unknown. The CDR3 is made up of 19 amino acids. The germline CDR1 and CDR2 sequences are LGHNA and YNFKEQ. V lost 3 bases and J lost 2; bases outside the gene matches: 10. TCRdb reprocessed the 5' RACE reads with MiXCR, giving one entry per CDR3 protein. The sample holds more than 450,000 distinct CDR3 sequences; roughly 18% are singletons and the top ten take around 12%. The data originate from a study of T-cell memory formation after mild COVID-19. Study at large: TCR clusters largely stayed donor specific. Points from the study as a whole: Chiefly within CM and EM were the contracting CD4+ clones; CD8+ ones were within EMRA. Clones that got smaller from day 15 to 85 had even CD4/CD8, while clones growing later tipped toward CD4+. Researchers found some responding clones in pre-infection memory, a sign that cross-reactive memory joined.

The chain couples TRBV4-2 to TRBJ2-7, with 16 bases identical to TRBD2. The receptor was derived from an adult woman who had mild COVID-19 (a few samples of this study predate the infection). Cell type and time point are not known. Sequenced sample: PBMCs or a T cell subset sorted from them (not recorded which). The CDR3 DNA follows: TGTGCCAGCAGCCAGGACCCGGGACTAGCGGGAGGGTTTACCTACGAGCAGTACTTC. Its translation: CASSQDPGLAGGFTYEQYF.